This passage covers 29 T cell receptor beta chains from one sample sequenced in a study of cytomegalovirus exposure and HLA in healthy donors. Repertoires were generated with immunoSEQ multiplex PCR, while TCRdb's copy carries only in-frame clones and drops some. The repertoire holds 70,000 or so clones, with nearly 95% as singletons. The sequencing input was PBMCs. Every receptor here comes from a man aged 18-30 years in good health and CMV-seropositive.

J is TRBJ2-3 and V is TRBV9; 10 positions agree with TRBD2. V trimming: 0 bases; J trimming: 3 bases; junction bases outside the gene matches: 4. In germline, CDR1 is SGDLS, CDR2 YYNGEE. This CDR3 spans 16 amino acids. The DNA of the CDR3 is TGTGCCAGCAGCGTAGGAGCGGGAGGGGGTACAGATACGCAGTATTTT. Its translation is CASSVGAGGGTDTQYF.

CDR3 residues: CASSLLAGTYEQYF. The CDR3 coding sequence is TGCGCCAGCAGCTTGTTAGCAGGGACCTACGAGCAGTACTTC. The chain combines TRBV5-1 with TRBJ2-7; the D gene is possibly TRBD1 (5 bases). The CDR3 covers 14 residues. The germline V gene has CDR1 SGHRS and CDR2 YFSETQ. Trimming took 1 base from V and 2 from J, leaving 10 bases between them.

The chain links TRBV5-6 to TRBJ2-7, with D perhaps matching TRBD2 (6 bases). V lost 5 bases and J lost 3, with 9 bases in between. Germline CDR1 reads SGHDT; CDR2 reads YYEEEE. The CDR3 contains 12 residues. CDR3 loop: CASSVGGYEQYF. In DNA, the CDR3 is TGTGCCAGCAGTGTCGGGGGCTACGAGCAGTACTTC.

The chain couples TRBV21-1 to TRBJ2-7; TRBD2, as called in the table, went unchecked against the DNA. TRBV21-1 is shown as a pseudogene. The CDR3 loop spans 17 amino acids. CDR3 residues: CASSKGVAGGPGYEQYF. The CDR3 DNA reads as TGTGCCAGCAGCAAAGGGGTAGCGGGAGGGCCGGGGTACGAGCAGTACTTC.

The CDR3 nucleotides read TGCGCCAGCAGCCAATCTGCACATAACACCGGGGAGCTGTTTTTT. Protein: CASSQSAHNTGELFF. The genes are TRBV4-1 and TRBJ2-2; the D is unclear. The ends were cut back, 2 bases at V and 2 bases at J, with 9 bases in the middle. This CDR3 is 15 amino acids long. CDR1 and CDR2 (germline): MGHRA, YSYEKL.

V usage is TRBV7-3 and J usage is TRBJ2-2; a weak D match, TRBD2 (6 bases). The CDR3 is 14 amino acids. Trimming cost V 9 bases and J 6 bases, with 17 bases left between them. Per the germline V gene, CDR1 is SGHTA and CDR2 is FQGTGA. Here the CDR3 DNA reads TGTGCCAGGCCGTTTTTGTGGGAGGCCGGGGAGCTGTTTTTT. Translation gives CARPFLWEAGELFF.

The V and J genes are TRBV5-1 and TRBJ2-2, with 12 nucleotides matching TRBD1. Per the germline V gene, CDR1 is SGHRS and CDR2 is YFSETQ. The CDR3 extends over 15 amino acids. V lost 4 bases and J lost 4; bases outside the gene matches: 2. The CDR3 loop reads CASSPGQGATGELFF. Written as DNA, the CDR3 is TGCGCCAGCAGCCCGGGACAGGGGGCCACCGGGGAGCTGTTTTTT.

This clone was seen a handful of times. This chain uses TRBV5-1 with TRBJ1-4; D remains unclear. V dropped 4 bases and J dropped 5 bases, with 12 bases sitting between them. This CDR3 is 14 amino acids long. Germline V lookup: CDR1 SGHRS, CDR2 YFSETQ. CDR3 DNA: TGCGCCAGCAGCCCGGGTTTCGGGAATGAAAAACTGTTTTTT. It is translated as CASSPGFGNEKLFF.

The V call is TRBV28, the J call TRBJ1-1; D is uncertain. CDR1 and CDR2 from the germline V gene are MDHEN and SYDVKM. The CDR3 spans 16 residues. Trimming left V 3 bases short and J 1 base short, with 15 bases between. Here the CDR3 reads CASSLPVGRANTEAFF. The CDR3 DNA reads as TGTGCCAGCAGTTTGCCGGTAGGGAGGGCGAACACTGAAGCTTTCTTT.

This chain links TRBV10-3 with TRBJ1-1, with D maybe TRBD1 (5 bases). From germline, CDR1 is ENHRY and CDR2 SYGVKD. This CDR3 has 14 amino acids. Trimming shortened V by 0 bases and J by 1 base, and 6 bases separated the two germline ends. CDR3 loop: CAISESTGNTEAFF. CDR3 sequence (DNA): TGTGCCATCAGTGAGTCCACAGGGAACACTGAAGCTTTCTTT.

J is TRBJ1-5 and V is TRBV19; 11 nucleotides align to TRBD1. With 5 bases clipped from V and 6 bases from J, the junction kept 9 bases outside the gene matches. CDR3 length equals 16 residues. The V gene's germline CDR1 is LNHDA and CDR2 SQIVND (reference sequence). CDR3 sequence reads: CASSAPGQGEGQPQHF. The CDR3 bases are TGTGCCAGTAGTGCCCCGGGACAGGGGGAAGGTCAGCCCCAGCATTTT.

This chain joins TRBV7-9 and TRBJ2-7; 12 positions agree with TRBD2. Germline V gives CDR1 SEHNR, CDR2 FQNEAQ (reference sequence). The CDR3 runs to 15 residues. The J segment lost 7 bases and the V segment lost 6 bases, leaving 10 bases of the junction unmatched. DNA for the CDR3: TGTGCCAGCAGTCCCGTGTCTAGCGGGAGGGAAGAGCAGTACTTC. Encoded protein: CASSPVSSGREEQYF. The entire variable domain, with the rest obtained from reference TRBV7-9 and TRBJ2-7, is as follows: DTGVSQNPRHKITKRGQNVTFRCDPISEHNRLYWYRQTLGQGPEFLTYFQNEAQLEKSRLLSDRFSAERPKGSFSTLEIQRTEQGDSAMYLCASSPVSSGREEQYFGPGTRLTVT.

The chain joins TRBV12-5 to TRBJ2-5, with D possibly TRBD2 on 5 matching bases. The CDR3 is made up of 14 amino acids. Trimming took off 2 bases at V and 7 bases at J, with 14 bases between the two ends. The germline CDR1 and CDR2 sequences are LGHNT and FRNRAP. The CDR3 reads CASGLTTQEGTQYF. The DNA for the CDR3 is TGTGCTAGTGGTTTGACAACCCAAGAGGGGACCCAGTACTTC.

Written as DNA, the CDR3 is TGCGCCAGCAGTTCGCCGGGACTAGCGGTAGACAATGAGCAGTTCTTC. Protein sequence: CASSSPGLAVDNEQFF. V gene TRBV10-1 combines with J gene TRBJ2-1; 11 bases fit TRBD2. The V segment lost 5 bases and the J segment 5 bases; nucleotides outside the gene matches: 8. The V gene's germline CDR1 is WNHNN and CDR2 SYGVQD (reference sequence). The CDR3 is 16 amino acids.

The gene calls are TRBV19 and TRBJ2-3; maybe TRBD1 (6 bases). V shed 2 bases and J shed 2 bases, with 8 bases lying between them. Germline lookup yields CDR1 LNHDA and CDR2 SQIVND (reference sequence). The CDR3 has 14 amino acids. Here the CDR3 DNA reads TGTGCCAGTAGTATACAGGGGAACACAGATACGCAGTATTTT. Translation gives CASSIQGNTDTQYF.

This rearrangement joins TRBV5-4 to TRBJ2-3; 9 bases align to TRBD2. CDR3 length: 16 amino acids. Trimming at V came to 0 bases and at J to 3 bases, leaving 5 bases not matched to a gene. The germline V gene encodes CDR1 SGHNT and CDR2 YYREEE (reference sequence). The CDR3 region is CASSLAPAGGTDTQYF. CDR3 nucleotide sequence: TGTGCCAGCAGCTTGGCTCCAGCGGGAGGTACAGATACGCAGTATTTT. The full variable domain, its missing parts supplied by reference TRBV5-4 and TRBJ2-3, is ETGVTQSPTHLIKTRGQQVTLRCSSQSGHNTVSWYQQALGQGPQFIFQYYREEENGRGNFPPRFSGLQFPNYSSELNVNALELDDSALYLCASSLAPAGGTDTQYFGPGTRLTVL.

The CDR3 coding sequence is TGTGCCACCACCACAGGACTACGTCAATATGGCGGGGAGCTGTTTTTT. Translation gives CATTTGLRQYGGELFF. The chain is built from TRBV6-4 and TRBJ2-2; D perhaps matches TRBD2 (6 bases). The V gene's germline CDR1 is MRHNA and CDR2 SNTAGT. V was clipped by 10 bases and J by 7 bases, with 25 bases between them. This CDR3 region has 16 residues.

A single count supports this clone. CDR3 sequence: CASTKEAEAFF. CDR3 in DNA: TGCGCCAGCACTAAGGAGGCTGAAGCTTTCTTT. The V gene is TRBV10-2, the J gene TRBJ1-1; no definite D call. Trimming left V 7 bases short and J 6 bases short, with 9 bases between. In germline, CDR1 is WSHSY, CDR2 SAAADI. This CDR3 region has 11 residues.

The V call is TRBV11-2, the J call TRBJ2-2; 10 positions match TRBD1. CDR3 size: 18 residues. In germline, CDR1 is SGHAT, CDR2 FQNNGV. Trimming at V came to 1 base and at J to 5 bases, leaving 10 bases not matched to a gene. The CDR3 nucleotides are TGTGCCAGCAGCTTAGCTAACACCGGGACAGGGGATACCGGGGAGCTGTTTTTT. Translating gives CASSLANTGTGDTGELFF.

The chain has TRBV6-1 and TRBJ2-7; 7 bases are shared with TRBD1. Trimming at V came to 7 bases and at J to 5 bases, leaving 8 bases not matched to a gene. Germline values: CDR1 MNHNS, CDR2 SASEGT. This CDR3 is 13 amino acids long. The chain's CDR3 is CASTRQGGDEQYF. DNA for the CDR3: TGTGCCAGCACTAGACAGGGTGGCGACGAGCAGTACTTC.

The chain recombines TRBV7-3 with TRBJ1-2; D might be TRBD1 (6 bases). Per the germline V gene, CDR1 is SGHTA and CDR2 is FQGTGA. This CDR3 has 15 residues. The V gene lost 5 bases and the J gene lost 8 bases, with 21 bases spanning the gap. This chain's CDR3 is CASSQGGGKYKGYTF. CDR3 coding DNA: TGTGCCAGCAGCCAAGGGGGAGGGAAGTATAAGGGCTACACCTTC.

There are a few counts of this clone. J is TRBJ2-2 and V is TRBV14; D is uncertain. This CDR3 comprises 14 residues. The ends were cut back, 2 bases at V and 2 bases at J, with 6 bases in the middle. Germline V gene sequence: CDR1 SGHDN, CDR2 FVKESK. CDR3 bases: TGTGCCAGCAGCCAAATGAGAAACACCGGGGAGCTGTTTTTT. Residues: CASSQMRNTGELFF.

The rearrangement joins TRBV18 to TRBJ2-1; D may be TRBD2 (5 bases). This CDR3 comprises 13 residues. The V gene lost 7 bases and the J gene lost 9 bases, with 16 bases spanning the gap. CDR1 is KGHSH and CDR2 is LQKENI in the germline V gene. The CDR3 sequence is CASCDRAGPEQFF. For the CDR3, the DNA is TGTGCCAGCTGCGACCGGGCGGGTCCTGAGCAGTTCTTC.

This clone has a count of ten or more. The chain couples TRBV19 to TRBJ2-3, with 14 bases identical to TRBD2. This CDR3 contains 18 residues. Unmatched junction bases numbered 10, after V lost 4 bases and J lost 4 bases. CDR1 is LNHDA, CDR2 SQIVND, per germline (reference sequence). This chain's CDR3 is CASSTGLAGGMRADTQYF. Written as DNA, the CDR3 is TGTGCCAGTAGTACAGGACTAGCGGGAGGAATGAGGGCAGATACGCAGTATTTT.

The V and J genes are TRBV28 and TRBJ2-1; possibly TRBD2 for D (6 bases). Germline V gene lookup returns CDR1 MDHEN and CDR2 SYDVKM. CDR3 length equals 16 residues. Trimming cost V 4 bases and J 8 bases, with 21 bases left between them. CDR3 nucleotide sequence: TGTGCCAGCAGTTCTCCTAGCGAATCGATCGGGGATGAGCAGTTCTTC. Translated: CASSSPSESIGDEQFF.

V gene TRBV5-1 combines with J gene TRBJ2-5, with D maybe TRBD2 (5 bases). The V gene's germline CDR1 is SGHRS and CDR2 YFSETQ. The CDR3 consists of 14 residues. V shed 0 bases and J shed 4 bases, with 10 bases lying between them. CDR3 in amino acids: CASSLGGYGETQYF. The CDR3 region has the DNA TGCGCCAGCAGCTTGGGAGGGTACGGAGAGACCCAGTACTTC.

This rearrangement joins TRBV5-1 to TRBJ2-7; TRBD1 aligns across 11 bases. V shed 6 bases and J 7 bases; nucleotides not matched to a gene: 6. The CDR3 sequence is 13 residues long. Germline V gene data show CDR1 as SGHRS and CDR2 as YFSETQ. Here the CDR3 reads CASMGQGVDEQYF. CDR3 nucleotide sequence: TGCGCCAGCATGGGACAGGGGGTTGATGAGCAGTACTTC.

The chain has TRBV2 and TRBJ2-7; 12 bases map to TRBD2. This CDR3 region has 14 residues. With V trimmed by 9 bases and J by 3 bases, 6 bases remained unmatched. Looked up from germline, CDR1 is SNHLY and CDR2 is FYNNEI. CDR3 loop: CASVMTSGSYEQYF. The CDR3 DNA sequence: TGTGCCAGTGTTATGACTAGCGGGAGCTACGAGCAGTACTTC.

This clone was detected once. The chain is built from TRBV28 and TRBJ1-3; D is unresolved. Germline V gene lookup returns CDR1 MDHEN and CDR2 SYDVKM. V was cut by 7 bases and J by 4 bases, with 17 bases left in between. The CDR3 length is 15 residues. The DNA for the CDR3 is TGTGCCAGCACCGCCCTAGGTAGAGACGGAAACACCATATATTTT. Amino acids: CASTALGRDGNTIYF.